A selection of T cell receptor beta chains follows, all from one sample in a study of vaccination and CD4 T cells after COVID-19. These TCRs' antigens remain unknown. TCRdb re-derived calls from the PCR reads in MiXCR, one entry per CDR3 protein. Among 20,000 or so distinct CDR3 sequences listed, about 44% were seen once. Sequences were obtained from CD4+ T cells from blood, cultured in vitro. Source of these receptors: a human donor who had recovered from COVID-19. CDR3s include the opening cysteine and the closing phenylalanine or tryptophan. The D gene is left open where the match is weak. Size is stated for part of the rows, as once, few or many counts, or as a class when the clone is expanded.

CDR3 length	clone size	V gene	J gene	D gene	CDR3 DNA	CDR3 protein
14	few	TRBV6-1	TRBJ1-2	TRBD1	TGTGCCAGCTATAGACAGGGATCTAACTATGGCTACACCTTC	CASYRQGSNYGYTF
19	NA	TRBV6-5	TRBJ2-2	TRBD2	TGTGCCAGCAGTTACTTCCCCCAGCGGGAGGGCCTTGAGGCCGGGGAGCTGTTTTTT	CASSYFPQREGLEAGELFF
14	few	TRBV11-2	TRBJ1-2	TRBD1	TGTGCCAGCAGCTTAAACAGGGGCGGTTATGGCTACACCTTC	CASSLNRGGYGYTF
15	few	TRBV7-6	TRBJ1-4	NA	TGTGCCAGCAGCTTAGCCCCGGGGTCTAATGAAAAACTGTTTTTT	CASSLAPGSNEKLFF
16	few	TRBV24-1	TRBJ2-5	NA	TGTGCCACCAGTGATTTGACAGAAGGGGAGCAAGAGACCCAGTACTTC	CATSDLTEGEQETQYF
14	few	TRBV5-1	TRBJ1-3	TRBD1	TGCGCCAGCAGCTTTGGACAGGGGGCTGACACCATATATTTT	CASSFGQGADTIYF
14	NA	TRBV2	TRBJ2-5	NA	TGTGCCAGCAGTGTACAAGAGTACCAAGAGACCCAGTACTTC	CASSVQEYQETQYF
15	few	TRBV4-1	TRBJ1-2	NA	TGCGCCAGCAGCCAGCCCACGCGGGCCCGCTATGGCTACACCTTC	CASSQPTRARYGYTF
12	NA	TRBV4-2	TRBJ1-2	NA	TGTGCCAGCAGCCAACCGCGTGGATTATACACCTTC	CASSQPRGLYTF
13	NA	TRBV30	TRBJ2-5	NA	TGTGCCTGGAGTACCAGACCCCGGGAGACCCAGTACTTC	CAWSTRPRETQYF
15	NA	TRBV7-7	TRBJ2-2	NA	TGTGCTAGCAGCTTAGCGAGGATCGGTGGCGGGGAGCTGTTTTTT	CASSLARIGGGELFF
15	NA	TRBV27	TRBJ2-4	NA	TGTGCCAGCTCCCGTAAGTCGGGAGCCAAAAACATTCAGTACTTC	CASSRKSGAKNIQYF
14	NA	TRBV11-3	TRBJ1-1	NA	TGTGCCAGCAGCTTAGTTGGGGGTAGCACTGAAGCTTTCTTT	CASSLVGGSTEAFF
14	few	TRBV7-2	TRBJ2-7	TRBD1	TGTGCCAGCAGCTTAATTTTACAGGGGGGCGAGCAGTACTTC	CASSLILQGGEQYF
14	NA	TRBV28	TRBJ1-4	TRBD1	TGTGCCAGCAGCCTCAGGGGGACCTCGGTAAAACTGTTTTTT	CASSLRGTSVKLFF
16	few	TRBV18	TRBJ2-5	NA	TGTGCCAGCTCACCACCTCAGCTCCTGGGGTTAGAGACCCAGTACTTC	CASSPPQLLGLETQYF
17	few	TRBV7-6	TRBJ2-3	NA	TGTGCCAGCAGCTTTATACAGGGTCGTAAGTCAGCAGATACGCAGTATTTT	CASSFIQGRKSADTQYF
13	NA	TRBV18	TRBJ2-2	NA	TGTGCCAGCTCACCAGGGGATACCGGGGAGCTGTTTTTT	CASSPGDTGELFF
15	NA	TRBV6-1	TRBJ2-7	NA	TGTGCCAGCAGTGAAGCCCCAGGGGCCCACTACGAGCAGTACTTC	CASSEAPGAHYEQYF
13	NA	TRBV27	TRBJ1-2	NA	TGTGCCAGCAGTCCGCGGGCTAACTATGGCTACACCTTC	CASSPRANYGYTF
16	NA	TRBV6-1	TRBJ2-1	TRBD2	TGTGCCAGCAGTGGCAACAGCGGGGGGTTCTACAATGAGCAGTTCTTC	CASSGNSGGFYNEQFF
17	NA	TRBV25-1	TRBJ2-1	TRBD1	TGTGCCAGCAGGGATCAGGGGGCCCTTTGGGTTGGCAATGAGCAGTTCTTC	CASRDQGALWVGNEQFF
15	NA	TRBV12-3/TRBV12-4	TRBJ1-5	NA	TGTGCCAGCAGTTGGGGGGGCTCAGTGGGACAGCCCCAGCATTTT	CASSWGGSVGQPQHF
14	NA	TRBV28	TRBJ1-1	TRBD1	TGTGCCAGCGGATTGGGACAGGGGGCGAGTGAAGCTTTCTTT	CASGLGQGASEAFF
13	NA	TRBV27	TRBJ1-1	NA	TGTGCCAGCAGAGGAGAACCAAACACTGAAGCTTTCTTT	CASRGEPNTEAFF
15	NA	TRBV6-1	TRBJ1-3	NA	TGTGCCAGCAGCCAAGACCGCTTCTCTGGAAACACCATATATTTT	CASSQDRFSGNTIYF
13	NA	TRBV7-3	TRBJ2-1	TRBD2	TGTGCCAGCAGCTTCCGACTAGCTGATGAGCAGTTCTTC	CASSFRLADEQFF
16	NA	TRBV20-1	TRBJ1-3	NA	TGCAGTGCTTCCCAATCGACAGGCTTCTCTGGAAACACCATATATTTT	CSASQSTGFSGNTIYF
14	NA	TRBV11-2	TRBJ2-5	NA	TGTGCCAGCAGCCTCTCGGGCCAAGGAGGGACCCAGTACTTC	CASSLSGQGGTQYF
15	few	TRBV24-1	TRBJ2-5	TRBD1	TGTGCCACCAGTACAACCGAGGGGGCGGAGAAGACCCAGTACTTC	CATSTTEGAEKTQYF
16	NA	TRBV6-2/TRBV6-3	TRBJ1-5	TRBD1	TGTGCCAGCAGTTCCAGGGGGGGTATAAGCAATCAGCCCCAGCATTTT	CASSSRGGISNQPQHF
16	NA	TRBV19	TRBJ1-1	NA	TGTGCCAGTAGTATAGCAGGTCCCGCCGCGGGCACTGAAGCTTTCTTT	CASSIAGPAAGTEAFF
16	NA	TRBV5-1	TRBJ2-4	TRBD2	TGCGCCAGCAGCTTGTTGCACGGGAGGGACGGAAACATTCAGTACTTC	CASSLLHGRDGNIQYF
15	few	TRBV11-2	TRBJ2-1	NA	TGTGCCAGCAGCTTAGGGGGGAGCTCCTACAATGAGCAGTTCTTC	CASSLGGSSYNEQFF
16	once	TRBV20-1	TRBJ2-1	NA	TGCAGTGCTCGAGCCCTGCTAGAAATTACCTACAATGAGCAGTTCTTC	CSARALLEITYNEQFF
13	few	TRBV6-1	TRBJ1-2	TRBD1	TGTGCCAGCAGTCACGGGACAGGTCGAGGCTACACCTTC	CASSHGTGRGYTF
15	NA	TRBV6-5	TRBJ2-2	TRBD2	TGTGCCAGCAGTTCGACTAGCGGGAGTGTCGGGGAGCTGTTTTTT	CASSSTSGSVGELFF
18	NA	TRBV6-5	TRBJ2-5	NA	TGTGCCAGCAGTTACCGCCCAATTGGGGGAAGGGTCAGAGAGACCCAGTACTTC	CASSYRPIGGRVRETQYF
13	NA	TRBV27	TRBJ2-5	NA	TGTGCCAGCAGACGCCTCAGTCAGGAGACCCAGTACTTC	CASRRLSQETQYF
15	NA	TRBV20-1	TRBJ2-1	NA	TGCAGTGCTACCAGGACCATCGGGAAGGGAAATGAGCAGTTCTTC	CSATRTIGKGNEQFF
19	NA	TRBV7-9	TRBJ2-5	NA	TGTGCCAGCAGCTTCTCACAATTATCCGCCCGGGGGCCCAAAGAGACCCAGTACTTC	CASSFSQLSARGPKETQYF